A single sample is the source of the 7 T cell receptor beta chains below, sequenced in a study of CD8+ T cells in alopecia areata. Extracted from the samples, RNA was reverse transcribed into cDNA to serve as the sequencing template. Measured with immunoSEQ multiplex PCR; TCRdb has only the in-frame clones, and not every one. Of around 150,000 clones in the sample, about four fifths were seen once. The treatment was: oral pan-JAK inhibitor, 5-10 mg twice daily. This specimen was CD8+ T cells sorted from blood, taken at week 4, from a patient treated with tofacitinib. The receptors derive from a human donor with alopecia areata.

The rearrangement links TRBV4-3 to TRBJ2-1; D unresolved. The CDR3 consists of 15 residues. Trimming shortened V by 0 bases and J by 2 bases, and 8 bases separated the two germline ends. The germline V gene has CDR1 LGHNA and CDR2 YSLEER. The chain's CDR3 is CASSQDDEPYNEQFF. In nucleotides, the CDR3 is TGCGCCAGCAGCCAAGATGATGAACCCTACAATGAGCAGTTCTTC.

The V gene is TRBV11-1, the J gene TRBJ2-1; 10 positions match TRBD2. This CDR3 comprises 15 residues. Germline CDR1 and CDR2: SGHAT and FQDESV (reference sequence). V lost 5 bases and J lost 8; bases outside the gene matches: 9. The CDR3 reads CASSRSGGGDHEQFF. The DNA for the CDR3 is TGTGCCAGCAGCCGGAGCGGGGGGGGCGATCATGAGCAGTTCTTC.

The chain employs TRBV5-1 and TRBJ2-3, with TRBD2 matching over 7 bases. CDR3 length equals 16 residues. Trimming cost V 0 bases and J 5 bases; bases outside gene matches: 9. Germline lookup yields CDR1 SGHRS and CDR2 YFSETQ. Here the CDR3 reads CASSLAGGGLLDTQYF. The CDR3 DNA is TGCGCCAGCAGCTTGGCCGGCGGGGGACTGTTAGATACGCAGTATTTT.

CDR3 DNA: TGCAGCGTTAGCGACAGGGGGCCATACGAGCAGTACTTC. This codes for CSVSDRGPYEQYF. The chain is built from TRBV29-1 and TRBJ2-7, with 10 bases that match TRBD1. This CDR3 has 13 residues. J was trimmed by 4 bases and V by 5 bases; bases with no gene match: 5. The germline CDR1 and CDR2 sequences are SQVTM and ANQGSEA.

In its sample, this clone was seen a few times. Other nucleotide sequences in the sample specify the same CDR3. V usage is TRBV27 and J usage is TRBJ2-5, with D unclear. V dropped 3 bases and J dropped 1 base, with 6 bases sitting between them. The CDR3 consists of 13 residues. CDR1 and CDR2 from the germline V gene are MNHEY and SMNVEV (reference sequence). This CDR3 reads CASSLVGQETQYF. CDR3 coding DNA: TGTGCCAGCAGTTTGGTAGGCCAAGAGACCCAGTACTTC.

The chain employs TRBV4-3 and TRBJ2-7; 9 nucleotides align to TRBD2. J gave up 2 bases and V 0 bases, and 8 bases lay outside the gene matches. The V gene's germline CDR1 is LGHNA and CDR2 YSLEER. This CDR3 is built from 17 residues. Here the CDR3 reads CASSQDYGLAGTYEQYF. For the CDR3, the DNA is TGCGCCAGCAGCCAAGATTACGGCCTAGCGGGGACCTACGAGCAGTACTTC.

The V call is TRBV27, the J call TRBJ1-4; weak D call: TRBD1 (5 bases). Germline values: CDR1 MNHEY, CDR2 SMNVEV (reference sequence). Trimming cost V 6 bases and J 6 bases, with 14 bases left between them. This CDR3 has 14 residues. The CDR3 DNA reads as TGTGCCAGCAGCCGCACAGGTCGTGATGAAAAACTGTTTTTT. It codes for CASSRTGRDEKLFF.